This T cell receptor (beta chain) was profiled in a study of cytomegalovirus exposure and HLA in healthy donors. Regarding the study as a whole: Researchers counted roughly 150 TCR beta chains as cytomegalovirus-associated. The classifier reportedly diagnosed cytomegalovirus status with high sensitivity and specificity. A subsequent analysis found that TCR clusters from the first cohort also tended to co-occur in the 120 or so validation repertoires, with about 94% of cluster scores above 0.

The data were produced by immunoSEQ multiplex PCR, yet TCRdb's version contains in-frame clones alone and is incomplete. The sample has about 140,000 clones, around 84% seen once. Turning to this clone: Antigen unknown.

The germline V and J ends were trimmed by 5 bases and 4 bases, with 13 bases remaining between them. Per germline, CDR1 SGHRS and CDR2 YFSETQ. The CDR3 spans 13 residues. The specimen was PBMCs. The V gene is TRBV5-1, the J gene TRBJ2-7; D gene unclear. This sequence was found in a man younger than 30 in good health and CMV-seropositive. The CDR3 here is CASSIGRGYEQYF. The CDR3 nucleotides read TGCGCCAGCAGTATTGGGCGTGGGTACGAGCAGTACTTC.